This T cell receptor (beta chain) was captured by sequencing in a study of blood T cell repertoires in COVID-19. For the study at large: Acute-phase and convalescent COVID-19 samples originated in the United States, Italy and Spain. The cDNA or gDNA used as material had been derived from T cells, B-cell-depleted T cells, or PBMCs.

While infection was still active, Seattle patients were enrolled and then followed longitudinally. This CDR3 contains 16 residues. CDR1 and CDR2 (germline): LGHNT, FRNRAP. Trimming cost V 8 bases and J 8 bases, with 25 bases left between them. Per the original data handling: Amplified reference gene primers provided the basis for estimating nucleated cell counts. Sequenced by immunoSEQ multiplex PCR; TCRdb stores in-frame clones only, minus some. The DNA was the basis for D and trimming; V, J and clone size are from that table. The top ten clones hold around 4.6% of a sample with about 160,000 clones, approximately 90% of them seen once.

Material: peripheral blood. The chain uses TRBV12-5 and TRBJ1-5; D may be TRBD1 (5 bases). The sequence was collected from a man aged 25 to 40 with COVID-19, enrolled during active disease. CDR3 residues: CASPLHGGDLVEPQHF. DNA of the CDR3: TGTGCTAGTCCCCTGCATGGAGGGGACCTTGTGGAGCCCCAGCATTTT.